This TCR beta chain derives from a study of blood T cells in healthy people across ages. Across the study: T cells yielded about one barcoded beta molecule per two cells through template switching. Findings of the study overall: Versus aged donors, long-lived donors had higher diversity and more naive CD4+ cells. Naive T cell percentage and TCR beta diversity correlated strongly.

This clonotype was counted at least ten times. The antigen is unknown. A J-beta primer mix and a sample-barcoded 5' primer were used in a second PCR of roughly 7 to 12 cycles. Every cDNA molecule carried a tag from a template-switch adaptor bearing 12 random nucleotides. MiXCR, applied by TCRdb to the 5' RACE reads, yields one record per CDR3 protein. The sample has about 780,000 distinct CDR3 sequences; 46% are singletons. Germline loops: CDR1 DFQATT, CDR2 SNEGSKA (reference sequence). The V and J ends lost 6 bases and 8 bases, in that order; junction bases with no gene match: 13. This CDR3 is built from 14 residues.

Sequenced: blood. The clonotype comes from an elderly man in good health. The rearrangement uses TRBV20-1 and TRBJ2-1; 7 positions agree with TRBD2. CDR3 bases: TGCAGTGCCGGCTCGGGCGGGAGAGGCTATGAGCAGTTCTTC. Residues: CSAGSGGRGYEQFF.